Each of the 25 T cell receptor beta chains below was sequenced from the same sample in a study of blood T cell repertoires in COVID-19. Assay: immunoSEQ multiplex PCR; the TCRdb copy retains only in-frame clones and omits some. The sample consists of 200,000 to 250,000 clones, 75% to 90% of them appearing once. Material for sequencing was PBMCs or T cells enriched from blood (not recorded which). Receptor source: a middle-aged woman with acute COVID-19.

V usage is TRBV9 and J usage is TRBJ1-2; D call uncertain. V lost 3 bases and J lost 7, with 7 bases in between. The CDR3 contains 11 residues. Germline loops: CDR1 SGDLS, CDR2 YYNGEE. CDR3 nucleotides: TGTGCCAGCAGCGCCGAGTTTGGCTACACCTTC. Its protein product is CASSAEFGYTF.

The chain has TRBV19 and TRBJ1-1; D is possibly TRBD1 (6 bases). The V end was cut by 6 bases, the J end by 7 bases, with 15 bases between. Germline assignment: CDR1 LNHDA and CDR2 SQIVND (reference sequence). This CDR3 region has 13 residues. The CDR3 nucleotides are TGTGCCAGTAGACCCTGGGGGCAGGGTGAAGCTTTCTTT. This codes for CASRPWGQGEAFF. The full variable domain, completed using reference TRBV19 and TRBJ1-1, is DGGITQSPKYLFRKEGQNVTLSCEQNLNHDAMYWYRQDPGQGLRLIYYSQIVNDFQKGDIAEGYSVSREKKESFPLTVTSAQKNPTAFYLCASRPWGQGEAFFGQGTRLTVV.

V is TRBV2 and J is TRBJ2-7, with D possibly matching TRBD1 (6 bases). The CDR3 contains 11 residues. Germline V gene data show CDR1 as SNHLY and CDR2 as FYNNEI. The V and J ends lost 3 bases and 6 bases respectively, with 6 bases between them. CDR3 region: CASSDRGEQYF. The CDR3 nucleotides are TGTGCCAGCAGTGACAGGGGCGAGCAGTACTTC.

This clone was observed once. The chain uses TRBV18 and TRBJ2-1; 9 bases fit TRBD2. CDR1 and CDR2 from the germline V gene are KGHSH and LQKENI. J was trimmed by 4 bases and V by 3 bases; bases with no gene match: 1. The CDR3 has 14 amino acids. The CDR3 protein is CASSPREGYNEQFF. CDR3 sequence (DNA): TGTGCCAGCTCACCGCGGGAGGGGTACAATGAGCAGTTCTTC.

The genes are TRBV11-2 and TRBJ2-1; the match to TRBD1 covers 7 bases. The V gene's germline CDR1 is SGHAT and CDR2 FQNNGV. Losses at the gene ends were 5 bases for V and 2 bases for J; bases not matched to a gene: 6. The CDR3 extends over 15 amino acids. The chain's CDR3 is CASSTMRGPYNEQFF. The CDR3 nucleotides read TGTGCCAGCAGCACCATGAGGGGGCCCTACAATGAGCAGTTCTTC.

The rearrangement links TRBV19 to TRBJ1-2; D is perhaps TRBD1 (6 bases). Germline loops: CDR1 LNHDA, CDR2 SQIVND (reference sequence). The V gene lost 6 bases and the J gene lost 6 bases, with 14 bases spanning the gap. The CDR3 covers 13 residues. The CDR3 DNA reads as TGTGCCAGTAGGAGCCACAGGGATAATGGCTACACCTTC. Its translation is CASRSHRDNGYTF.

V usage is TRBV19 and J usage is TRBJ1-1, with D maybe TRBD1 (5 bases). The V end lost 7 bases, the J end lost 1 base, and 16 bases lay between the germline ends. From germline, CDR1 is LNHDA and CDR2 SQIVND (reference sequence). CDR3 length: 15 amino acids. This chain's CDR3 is CASTQRRDPNTEAFF. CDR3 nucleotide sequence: TGTGCCAGTACCCAACGGCGGGACCCGAACACTGAAGCTTTCTTT.

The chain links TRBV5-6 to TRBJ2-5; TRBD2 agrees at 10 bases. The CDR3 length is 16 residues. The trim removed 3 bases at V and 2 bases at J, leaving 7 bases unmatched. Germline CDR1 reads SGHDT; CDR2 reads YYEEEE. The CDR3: CASSSHTGLAQETQYF. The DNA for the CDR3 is TGTGCCAGCAGCTCACACACGGGACTAGCGCAAGAGACCCAGTACTTC.

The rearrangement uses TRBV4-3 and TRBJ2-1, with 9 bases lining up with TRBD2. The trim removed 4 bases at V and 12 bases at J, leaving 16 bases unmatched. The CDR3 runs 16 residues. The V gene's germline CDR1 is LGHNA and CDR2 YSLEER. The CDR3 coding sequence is TGCGCCAGCAGCCCCAGTAGCGGGGGACTGGGTATGGGGCAGTTCTTC. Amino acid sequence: CASSPSSGGLGMGQFF.

As DNA, the CDR3 is TGTGTCGCGGAGGGACCCAACTACACCGGGGAGCTGTTTTTT. Protein product: CVAEGPNYTGELFF. The rearrangement uses TRBV6-5 and TRBJ2-2; the D gene is possibly TRBD2 (6 bases). This CDR3 region has 14 residues. Germline V gene sequence: CDR1 MNHEY, CDR2 SVGAGI.

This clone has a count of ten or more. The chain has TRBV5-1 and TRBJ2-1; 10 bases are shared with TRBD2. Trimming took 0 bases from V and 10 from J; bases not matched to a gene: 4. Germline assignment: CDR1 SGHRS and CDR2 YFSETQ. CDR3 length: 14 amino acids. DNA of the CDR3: TGCGCCAGCAGCTTGGAATTAGCGGGGGGCGAGCAGTTCTTC. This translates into CASSLELAGGEQFF.

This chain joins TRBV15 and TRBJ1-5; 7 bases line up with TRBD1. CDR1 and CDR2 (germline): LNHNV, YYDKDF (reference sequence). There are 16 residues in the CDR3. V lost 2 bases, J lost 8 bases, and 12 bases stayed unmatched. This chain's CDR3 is CATSRKRQGVPEPQHF. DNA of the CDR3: TGTGCCACCAGCAGAAAACGGCAGGGGGTTCCGGAGCCCCAGCATTTT.

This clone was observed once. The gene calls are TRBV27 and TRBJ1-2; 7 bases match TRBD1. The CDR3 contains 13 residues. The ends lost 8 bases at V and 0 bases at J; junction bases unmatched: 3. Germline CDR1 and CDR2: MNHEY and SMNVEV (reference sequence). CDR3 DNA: TGTGCCAGCCGGGACAGCACTAACTATGGCTACACCTTC. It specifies CASRDSTNYGYTF.

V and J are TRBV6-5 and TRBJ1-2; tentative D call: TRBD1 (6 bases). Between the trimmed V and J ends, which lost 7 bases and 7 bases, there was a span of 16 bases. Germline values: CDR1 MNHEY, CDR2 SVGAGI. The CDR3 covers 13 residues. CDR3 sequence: CASNVGGRAGYTF. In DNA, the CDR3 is TGTGCCAGCAATGTAGGGGGGAGGGCTGGCTACACCTTC.

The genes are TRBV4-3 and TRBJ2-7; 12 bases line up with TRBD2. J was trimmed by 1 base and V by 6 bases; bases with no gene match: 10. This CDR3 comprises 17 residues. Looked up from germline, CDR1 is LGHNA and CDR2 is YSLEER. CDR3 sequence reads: CASSPVTSGGRSYEQYF. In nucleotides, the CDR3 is TGCGCCAGCAGTCCAGTCACTAGCGGGGGGCGATCCTACGAGCAGTACTTC.

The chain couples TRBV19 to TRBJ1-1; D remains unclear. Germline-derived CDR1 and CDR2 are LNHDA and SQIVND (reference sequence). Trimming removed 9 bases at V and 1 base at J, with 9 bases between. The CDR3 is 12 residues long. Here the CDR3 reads CARKTTNTEAFF. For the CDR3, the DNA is TGTGCCAGAAAAACAACGAACACTGAAGCTTTCTTT.

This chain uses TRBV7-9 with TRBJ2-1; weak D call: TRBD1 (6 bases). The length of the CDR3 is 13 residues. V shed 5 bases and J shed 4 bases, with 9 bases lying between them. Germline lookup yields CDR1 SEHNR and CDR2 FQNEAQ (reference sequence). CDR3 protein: CASSEDSYNEQFF. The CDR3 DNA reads TGTGCCAGCAGCGAGGACAGTTACAATGAGCAGTTCTTC.

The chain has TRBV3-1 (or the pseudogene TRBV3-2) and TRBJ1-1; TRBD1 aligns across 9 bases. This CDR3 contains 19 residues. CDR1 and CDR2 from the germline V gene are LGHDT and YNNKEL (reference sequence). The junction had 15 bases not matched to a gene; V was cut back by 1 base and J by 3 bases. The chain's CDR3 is CASSQGVLGPRTGDTEAFF. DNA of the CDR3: TGTGCCAGCAGCCAAGGGGTACTTGGACCCCGGACAGGGGACACTGAAGCTTTCTTT.

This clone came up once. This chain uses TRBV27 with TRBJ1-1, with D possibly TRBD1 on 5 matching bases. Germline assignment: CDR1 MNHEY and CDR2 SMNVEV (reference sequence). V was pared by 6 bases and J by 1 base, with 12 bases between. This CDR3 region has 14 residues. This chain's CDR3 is CASRYGGPNTEAFF. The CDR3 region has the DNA TGTGCCAGCAGATACGGGGGACCGAACACTGAAGCTTTCTTT.

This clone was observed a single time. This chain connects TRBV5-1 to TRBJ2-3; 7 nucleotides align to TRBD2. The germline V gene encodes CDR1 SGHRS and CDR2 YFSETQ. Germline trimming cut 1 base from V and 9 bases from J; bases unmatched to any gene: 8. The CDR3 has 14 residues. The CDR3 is CASSLPPGGGTQYF. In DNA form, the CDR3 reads TGCGCCAGCAGCTTGCCCCCGGGAGGAGGCACGCAGTATTTT.

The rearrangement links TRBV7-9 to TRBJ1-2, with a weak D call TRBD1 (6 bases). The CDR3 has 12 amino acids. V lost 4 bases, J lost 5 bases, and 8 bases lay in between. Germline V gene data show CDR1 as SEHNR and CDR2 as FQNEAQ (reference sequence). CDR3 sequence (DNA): TGTGCCAGCAGCTGGACAGATTATGGCTACACCTTC. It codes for CASSWTDYGYTF.

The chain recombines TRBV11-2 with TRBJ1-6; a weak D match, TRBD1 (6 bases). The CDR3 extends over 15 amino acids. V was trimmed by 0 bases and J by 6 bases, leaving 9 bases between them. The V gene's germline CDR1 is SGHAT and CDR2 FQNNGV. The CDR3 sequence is CASSLDTGFNSPLHF. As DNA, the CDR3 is TGTGCCAGCAGCTTAGATACAGGGTTTAATTCACCCCTCCACTTT.

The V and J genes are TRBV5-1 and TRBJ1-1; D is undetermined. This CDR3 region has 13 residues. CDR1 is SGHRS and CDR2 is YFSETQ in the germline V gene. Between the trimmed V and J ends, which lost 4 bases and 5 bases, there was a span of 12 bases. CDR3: CASSPYASTEAFF. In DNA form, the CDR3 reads TGCGCCAGCAGCCCCTATGCTAGTACTGAAGCTTTCTTT.

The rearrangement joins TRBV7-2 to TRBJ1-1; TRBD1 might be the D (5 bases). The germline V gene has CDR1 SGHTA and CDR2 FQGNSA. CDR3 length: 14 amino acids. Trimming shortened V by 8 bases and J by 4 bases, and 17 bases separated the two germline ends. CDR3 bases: TGTGCCAGCGACCTAAAATGGGGGGGCACTGAAGCTTTCTTT. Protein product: CASDLKWGGTEAFF.

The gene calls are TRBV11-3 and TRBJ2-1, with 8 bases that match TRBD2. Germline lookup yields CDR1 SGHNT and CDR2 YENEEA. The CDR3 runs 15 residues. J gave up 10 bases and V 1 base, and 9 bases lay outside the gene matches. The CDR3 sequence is CASSLGGNSGTEQFF. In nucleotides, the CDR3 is TGTGCCAGCAGCTTAGGGGGAAATAGCGGGACGGAGCAGTTCTTC. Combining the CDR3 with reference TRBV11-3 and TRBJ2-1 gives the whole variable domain EAGVVQSPRYKIIEKKQPVAFWCNPISGHNTLYWYLQNLGQGPELLIRYENEEAVDDSQLPKDRFSAERLKGVDSTLKIQPAELGDSAVYLCASSLGGNSGTEQFFGPGTRLTVL.